This is a list of T cell receptor beta chains from one sample in a study of cytomegalovirus exposure and HLA in healthy donors. Profiled with immunoSEQ multiplex PCR; TCRdb holds only in-frame clones, not every one. The table lists fewer than 250,000 clones, about 77% of them singletons, with 1.8% in the top ten. The sequenced material came from PBMCs. Receptor source: a woman in her twenties or thirties in good health and CMV-seronegative. Both conserved end residues are part of each CDR3. A D gene is named only where the DNA matches it firmly. Rows give clone size only sometimes, using once, few, many, or a class for an expanded clone.

D gene: TRBD2; J gene: TRBJ2-7; V gene: TRBV28; clone size: -; CDR3 protein: CASTSPTSGSSYEQYF; CDR3 DNA: TGTGCCAGCACCTCTCCGACTAGCGGGAGCTCCTACGAGCAGTACTTC
D gene: TRBD2; J gene: TRBJ2-6; V gene: TRBV11-3; clone size: -; CDR3 protein: CASSFFLAGGSGANVLTF; CDR3 DNA: TGTGCCAGCAGCTTCTTTCTAGCGGGGGGTTCTGGGGCCAACGTCCTGACTTTC
D gene: -; J gene: TRBJ2-7; V gene: TRBV27; clone size: few; CDR3 protein: CASRDTAYEQYF; CDR3 DNA: TGTGCCAGCCGGGACACCGCCTACGAGCAGTACTTC
D gene: -; J gene: TRBJ1-1; V gene: TRBV29-1; clone size: -; CDR3 protein: CSTWAHTMDTEAFF; CDR3 DNA: TGCAGCACTTGGGCCCACACGATGGACACTGAAGCTTTCTTT
D gene: TRBD2; J gene: TRBJ2-5; V gene: TRBV15; clone size: -; CDR3 protein: CATSRGGVAGGRSETQYF; CDR3 DNA: TGTGCCACCAGCAGAGGAGGGGTAGCGGGAGGCCGCTCGGAGACCCAGTACTTC
D gene: -; J gene: TRBJ1-1; V gene: TRBV5-4; clone size: -; CDR3 protein: CASSSGNPEAFF; CDR3 DNA: TGTGCCAGCAGCAGCGGTAACCCTGAAGCTTTCTTT
D gene: TRBD2; J gene: TRBJ2-3; V gene: TRBV7-9; clone size: -; CDR3 protein: CASSVPGLAGEATDTQYF; CDR3 DNA: TGTGCCAGCAGTGTCCCGGGACTAGCGGGGGAGGCGACAGATACGCAGTATTTT
D gene: -; J gene: TRBJ2-2; V gene: TRBV27; clone size: -; CDR3 protein: CASSDRVNTGELFF; CDR3 DNA: TGTGCCAGCAGTGACAGAGTAAACACCGGGGAGCTGTTTTTT
D gene: -; J gene: TRBJ1-3; V gene: TRBV19; clone size: -; CDR3 protein: CASSATISSSGNTIYF; CDR3 DNA: TGTGCCAGTAGTGCCACGATCTCGAGCTCTGGAAACACCATATATTTT
D gene: -; J gene: TRBJ1-1; V gene: TRBV18; clone size: -; CDR3 protein: CASSPLSRQNTEAFF; CDR3 DNA: TGTGCCAGCTCACCCTTAAGCCGACAGAACACTGAAGCTTTCTTT
D gene: -; J gene: TRBJ1-5; V gene: TRBV28; clone size: -; CDR3 protein: CASSLDRINQPQHF; CDR3 DNA: TGTGCCAGCAGTCTCGACAGGATCAATCAGCCCCAGCATTTT
D gene: -; J gene: TRBJ2-7; V gene: TRBV30; clone size: -; CDR3 protein: CAWTRGPTEQYF; CDR3 DNA: TGTGCCTGGACCAGGGGACCCACCGAGCAGTACTTC
D gene: -; J gene: TRBJ2-7; V gene: TRBV7-2; clone size: few; CDR3 protein: CASSFSMSEQYF; CDR3 DNA: TGTGCCAGCAGCTTCTCTATGAGCGAGCAGTACTTC
D gene: -; J gene: TRBJ2-3; V gene: TRBV5-6; clone size: -; CDR3 protein: CASSLASLDTQYF; CDR3 DNA: TGTGCCAGCAGCTTGGCCTCGTTGGATACGCAGTATTTT
D gene: TRBD1; J gene: TRBJ1-2; V gene: TRBV5-4; clone size: -; CDR3 protein: CASSPGQNIYGYTF; CDR3 DNA: TGTGCCAGCAGCCCGGGACAGAATATCTATGGCTACACCTTC
D gene: -; J gene: TRBJ1-1; V gene: TRBV30; clone size: -; CDR3 protein: CAATRGKNTEAFF; CDR3 DNA: TGTGCCGCAACTCGAGGGAAGAACACTGAAGCTTTCTTT
D gene: TRBD2; J gene: TRBJ2-1; V gene: TRBV5-4; clone size: -; CDR3 protein: CASSLASGRAHNEQFF; CDR3 DNA: TGTGCCAGCAGCTTGGCTAGCGGGAGGGCCCACAATGAGCAGTTCTTC
D gene: TRBD1; J gene: TRBJ1-3; V gene: TRBV5-6; clone size: -; CDR3 protein: CASSYGTAGNTIDF; CDR3 DNA: TGTGCCAGCAGCTATGGGACAGCTGGAAACACCATAGATTTT
D gene: TRBD2; J gene: TRBJ2-2; V gene: TRBV6-4; clone size: -; CDR3 protein: CASSATSGRNGELFF; CDR3 DNA: TGTGCCAGCAGTGCGACTAGCGGGAGGAACGGGGAGCTGTTTTTT
D gene: -; J gene: TRBJ1-1; V gene: TRBV19; clone size: -; CDR3 protein: CASSIMRGAEAFF; CDR3 DNA: TGTGCCAGTAGTATAATGAGAGGCGCTGAAGCTTTCTTT
D gene: -; J gene: TRBJ2-3; V gene: TRBV23-1; clone size: -; CDR3 protein: CASSQPQERDGGLDTQYF; CDR3 DNA: TGCGCCAGCAGTCAGCCTCAAGAACGGGACGGGGGATTGGATACGCAGTATTTT
D gene: TRBD1; J gene: TRBJ1-1; V gene: TRBV5-6; clone size: few; CDR3 protein: CASSSTGGTEAFF; CDR3 DNA: TGTGCCAGCAGCTCAACAGGGGGAACTGAAGCTTTCTTT
D gene: -; J gene: TRBJ2-3; V gene: TRBV15; clone size: -; CDR3 protein: CATSSRNPGTDTQYF; CDR3 DNA: TGTGCCACCAGCTCCCGGAACCCGGGGACAGATACGCAGTATTTT
D gene: -; J gene: TRBJ2-7; V gene: TRBV6-5; clone size: -; CDR3 protein: CASSQGYDNYEQYF; CDR3 DNA: TGTGCCAGCAGTCAGGGCTACGATAACTACGAGCAGTACTTC
D gene: -; J gene: TRBJ2-3; V gene: TRBV6-1; clone size: -; CDR3 protein: CASNRDRTDTQYF; CDR3 DNA: TGTGCCAGCAACAGGGATCGCACAGATACGCAGTATTTT
D gene: -; J gene: TRBJ2-7; V gene: TRBV5-4; clone size: -; CDR3 protein: CASSPGVSYEQYF; CDR3 DNA: TGTGCCAGCAGTCCCGGGGTCTCCTACGAGCAGTACTTC